The 32 T cell receptor beta chains in this list originate from one sample, sequenced in a study of blood T cells in healthy people across ages. Sample-barcoded 5' priming and a J-beta primer mix drove a second PCR of roughly 6 to 12 cycles. MiXCR was run by TCRdb on the 5' RACE reads, yielding one entry per CDR3 protein. This table has 500,000 to 700,000 distinct CDR3 sequences, approximately 30% appearing once. The source material was blood. These receptors were collected from a woman older than 75 in good health.

This clonotype was recorded a few times. One base away lies a much larger clone, so this may be a sequencing read error. The V call is TRBV29-1, the J call TRBJ1-2; possibly TRBD1 for D (5 bases). Trimming left V 4 bases short and J 8 bases short, with 17 bases between. Germline CDR1 is SQVTM and CDR2 is ANQGSEA. The CDR3 sequence is 13 residues long. The CDR3 spells CSVGGSARGGYTF. DNA of the CDR3: TGCAGCGTTGGGGGTAGCGCCCGGGGGGGCTACACCTTC.

As regards this clonotype: This clone may be a read error of a much larger clone one base away. The chain links TRBV5-1 to TRBJ1-2; D remains unclear. CDR1 is SGHRS, CDR2 YFSETQ, per germline. The ends were cut back, 4 bases at V and 5 bases at J, with 12 bases in the middle. The CDR3 length is 13 residues. The CDR3 DNA reads TGCGCCAGCAGCACGGGCGGGCAGTATGGCTACACCTTC. Translated, it gives CASSTGGQYGYTF.

A few counts support this clonotype. This sequence joins TRBV30 and TRBJ2-2, with D possibly matching TRBD1 (6 bases). The CDR3 contains 15 residues. Between the trimmed V and J ends, which lost 0 bases and 1 base, there was a span of 9 bases. CDR1 GTSNPN and CDR2 SVGIG come from the germline V gene (reference sequence). The CDR3 sequence: CAWSVGARNTGELFF. CDR3 bases: TGTGCCTGGAGTGTGGGGGCGAGGAACACCGGGGAGCTGTTTTTT.

This chain links TRBV20-1 with TRBJ2-7, with 10 bases aligning to TRBD1. Germline CDR1 and CDR2: DFQATT and SNEGSKA (reference sequence). The CDR3 runs 12 residues. Unmatched junction bases numbered 4, after V lost 6 bases and J lost 5 bases. CDR3 coding DNA: TGCAGTGCCCCAGGACAGGGGGACGAGCAGTACTTC. This translates into CSAPGQGDEQYF.

The table lists this clonotype with many counts. V is TRBV6-6 and J is TRBJ2-6, with D unclear. The ends were cut back, 11 bases at V and 0 bases at J, with 5 bases in the middle. The CDR3 has 12 amino acids. CDR1 is MNHNY, CDR2 SVGAGI, per germline (reference sequence). The CDR3 coding sequence is TGTGCCGGTGACTCTGGGGCCAACGTCCTGACTTTC. It translates to CAGDSGANVLTF.

The sample holds many counts of this clonotype. The chain combines TRBV7-9 with TRBJ2-3; no clear D. This CDR3 contains 15 residues. Germline V gene sequence: CDR1 SEHNR, CDR2 FQNEAQ (reference sequence). V was pared by 1 base and J by 3 bases, with 11 bases between. The CDR3, as DNA: TGTGCCAGCAGCTTAGAGGGCAAGCCTACAGATACGCAGTATTTT. Amino acids: CASSLEGKPTDTQYF.

This clonotype was seen many times. The V call is TRBV7-8, the J call TRBJ2-1, with 7 bases lining up with TRBD1. The CDR3 is 15 amino acids. J gave up 8 bases and V 5 bases, and 12 bases lay outside the gene matches. Germline V CDR1 and CDR2: SGHVS, FQNEAQ. The CDR3 spells CASSPWTGMGDEQFF. DNA of the CDR3: TGTGCCAGCAGCCCATGGACAGGCATGGGCGATGAGCAGTTCTTC.

With respect to this clonotype: This clone may be a read error of a much larger clone one base away. V is TRBV6-2 or TRBV6-3 and J is TRBJ2-5, with 11 bases lining up with TRBD2. Germline CDR1 reads MNHEY; CDR2 reads SVGEGT. V shed 6 bases, J shed 11 bases, and the junction held 17 bases outside the gene matches. This CDR3 comprises 16 residues. CDR3 protein: CASRRFSGGADNEQYF. CDR3 DNA sequence: TGTGCCAGCAGGCGTTTTAGCGGGGGGGCGGACAATGAGCAGTACTTC.

This clonotype was counted at least ten times. This sequence joins TRBV27 and TRBJ1-4; D gene uncertain. Germline lookup yields CDR1 MNHEY and CDR2 SMNVEV (reference sequence). CDR3 size: 14 residues. The ends were cut back, 3 bases at V and 7 bases at J, with 12 bases in the middle. The CDR3 here is CASSLGRAGEKLFF. Written as DNA, the CDR3 is TGTGCCAGCAGTTTGGGTAGGGCCGGTGAAAAACTGTTTTTT. The full variable domain, in which reference TRBV27 and TRBJ1-4 provide the parts outside the CDR3, is EAQVTQNPRYLITVTGKKLTVTCSQNMNHEYMSWYRQDPGLGLRQIYYSMNVEVTDKGDVPEGYKVSRKEKRNFPLILESPSPNQTSLYFCASSLGRAGEKLFFGSGTQLSVL.

This chain joins TRBV27 and TRBJ1-6, with D tentatively TRBD1 (5 bases). Between the trimmed V and J ends, which lost 4 bases and 0 bases, there was a span of 10 bases. The CDR3 consists of 16 residues. Germline CDR1 is MNHEY and CDR2 is SMNVEV (reference sequence). CDR3 coding DNA: TGTGCCAGCAGTTCCAGGGCTGGCTCCTATAATTCACCCCTCCACTTT. This translates into CASSSRAGSYNSPLHF.

The chain links TRBV7-9 to TRBJ1-5, with 7 positions matching TRBD1. Germline CDR1 and CDR2: SEHNR and FQNEAQ (reference sequence). With V trimmed by 1 base and J by 6 bases, 3 bases remained unmatched. The CDR3 is 14 residues long. CDR3 residues: CASSLGQGAQPQHF. Here the CDR3 DNA reads TGTGCCAGCAGCTTAGGACAGGGCGCTCAGCCCCAGCATTTT.

In regard to this clonotype: One end of the junction fails to match germline, which may point to a read error. The V and J genes are TRBV3-1 and TRBJ1-4; TRBD1 aligns across 8 bases. The CDR3 covers 16 residues. The germline CDR1 and CDR2 sequences are LGHDT and YNNKEL (reference sequence). CDR3 DNA sequence: TGTGTCAGCAGCCCGGGACAGGCGTCAACTAATGAAAAACTGTTTTTT. It encodes CVSSPGQASTNEKLFF. The entire variable domain, with the rest obtained from reference TRBV3-1 and TRBJ1-4, is as follows: DTAVSQTPKYLVTQMGNDKSIKCEQNLGHDTMYWYKQDSKKFLKIMFSYNNKELIINETVPNRFSPKSPDKAHLNLHINSLELGDSAVYFCVSSPGQASTNEKLFFGSGTQLSVL.

This clonotype was found many times. V is TRBV30 and J is TRBJ2-7; no reliable D call. Trimming removed 1 base from V and 6 bases from J, with 7 bases in between. CDR3 length equals 11 residues. Germline V gene lookup returns CDR1 GTSNPN and CDR2 SVGIG (reference sequence). This CDR3 reads CAWSGTIEQYF. CDR3 nucleotide sequence: TGTGCCTGGAGTGGGACCATCGAGCAGTACTTC.

This chain links TRBV20-1 with TRBJ1-2; TRBD1 aligns across 7 bases. The CDR3 sequence is 12 residues long. The J segment lost 8 bases and the V segment lost 3 bases, leaving 6 bases of the junction unmatched. Germline CDR1 reads DFQATT; CDR2 reads SNEGSKA (reference sequence). The CDR3 spells CSASKGAGGYTF. Written as DNA, the CDR3 is TGCAGTGCTAGTAAGGGGGCCGGGGGCTACACCTTC.

Remarks on this clonotype: A much larger clone differs by one base, so this may be a read error. V usage is TRBV5-1 and J usage is TRBJ1-1; no definite D call. The CDR3 is made up of 16 amino acids. The germline V gene has CDR1 SGHRS and CDR2 YFSETQ. The germline V and J ends were trimmed by 0 bases and 3 bases, with 15 bases remaining between them. In nucleotides, the CDR3 is TGCGCCAGCAGCTTGGGAGACCGGGAGAGGGACACTGAAGCTTTCTTT. Translated: CASSLGDRERDTEAFF. Supplemented by reference TRBV5-1 and TRBJ1-1, the full variable domain reads KAGVTQTPRYLIKTRGQQVTLSCSPISGHRSVSWYQQTPGQGLQFLFEYFSETQRNKGNFPGRFSGRQFSNSRSEMNVSTLELGDSALYLCASSLGDRERDTEAFFGQGTRLTVV.

The chain uses TRBV3-1 and TRBJ2-7, with TRBD1 matching over 7 bases. V lost 0 bases and J lost 0; bases outside the gene matches: 5. Germline loops: CDR1 LGHDT, CDR2 YNNKEL (reference sequence). The CDR3 is made up of 16 amino acids. The DNA of the CDR3 is TGTGCCAGCAGCCAAGAACCGGGACAGAGCTCCTACGAGCAGTACTTC. It codes for CASSQEPGQSSYEQYF.

Many counts were recorded for this clonotype. J is TRBJ2-1 and V is TRBV20-1; D gene unclear. The CDR3 consists of 14 residues. Per germline, CDR1 DFQATT and CDR2 SNEGSKA (reference sequence). V was clipped by 3 bases and J by 1 base, with 10 bases between them. The CDR3 sequence is CSARDRVSYNEQFF. The CDR3 coding sequence is TGCAGTGCTAGGGATAGGGTATCCTACAATGAGCAGTTCTTC.

V usage is TRBV7-9 and J usage is TRBJ1-6, with TRBD1 identical over 8 bases. The CDR3 runs 14 residues. Germline-derived CDR1 and CDR2 are SEHNR and FQNEAQ (reference sequence). V was clipped by 3 bases and J by 10 bases; unmatched bases: 5. For the CDR3, the DNA is TGTGCCAGCAGCTTGATGACAGGGGAATCACCCCTCCACTTT. It yields the protein CASSLMTGESPLHF.

In its sample, this clonotype was seen many times. This sequence joins TRBV20-1 and TRBJ1-2; D possibly corresponds to TRBD1 (5 bases). Germline V gene data show CDR1 as DFQATT and CDR2 as SNEGSKA (reference sequence). The CDR3 runs to 14 residues. Trimming took 3 bases from V and 2 from J, leaving 13 bases between them. This CDR3 reads CSASISGGNYGYTF. The CDR3 nucleotides are TGCAGTGCTAGTATTTCGGGGGGAAACTATGGCTACACCTTC.

There are many counts of this clonotype. This chain connects TRBV9 to TRBJ2-5; 10 nucleotides align to TRBD2. Germline V lookup: CDR1 SGDLS, CDR2 YYNGEE. The CDR3 covers 15 residues. J gave up 4 bases and V 7 bases, and 10 bases lay outside the gene matches. The CDR3 spells CASSGLSGGAETQYF. CDR3 bases: TGTGCCAGCTCGGGACTAAGCGGGGGGGCAGAGACCCAGTACTTC. The full variable domain, its missing parts supplied by reference TRBV9 and TRBJ2-5, is DSGVTQTPKHLITATGQRVTLRCSPRSGDLSVYWYQQSLDQGLQFLIQYYNGEERAKGNILERFSAQQFPDLHSELNLSSLELGDSALYFCASSGLSGGAETQYFGPGTRLLVL.

The DNA of the CDR3 is TGTGCCAGCAGCTTAGGGACACGCTCTGGGGCCAACGTCCTGACTTTC. It encodes CASSLGTRSGANVLTF. The V and J genes are TRBV5-8 and TRBJ2-6, with TRBD1 as a possible D gene (6 bases). CDR3 length: 16 amino acids. With 2 bases removed from V and 0 bases from J, the gap between germline ends came to 9 bases. The germline gives CDR1 SGHTS, CDR2 YDEGEE. The full variable domain, completed using reference TRBV5-8 and TRBJ2-6, is EAGVTQSPTHLIKTRGQQATLRCSPISGHTSVYWYQQALGLGLQFLLWYDEGEERNRGNFPPRFSGRQFPNYSSELNVNALELEDSALYLCASSLGTRSGANVLTFGAGSRLTVL.

CDR3 loop: CASSTGTGINTGELFF. The CDR3 region has the DNA TGTGCCAGTAGCACCGGGACAGGGATCAACACCGGGGAGCTGTTTTTT. The gene calls are TRBV19 and TRBJ2-2; 9 nucleotides match TRBD1. V lost 6 bases to trimming and J lost 2 bases; unmatched junction nucleotides: 7. Germline loops: CDR1 LNHDA, CDR2 SQIVND (reference sequence). The CDR3 consists of 16 residues.

The chain joins TRBV28 to TRBJ2-2; 7 bases are shared with TRBD2. V shed 5 bases and J 4 bases; nucleotides not matched to a gene: 13. This CDR3 is built from 17 residues. In germline, CDR1 is MDHEN, CDR2 SYDVKM. This CDR3 is CASSNPLGGMVTGELFF. The CDR3 bases are TGTGCCAGCAGTAACCCGTTGGGGGGGATGGTCACCGGGGAGCTGTTTTTT.

This clonotype appeared many times. The chain is built from TRBV30 and TRBJ2-1, with D uncertain. CDR3 length: 11 residues. V shed 1 base and J shed 5 bases, with 3 bases lying between them. CDR1 GTSNPN and CDR2 SVGIG come from the germline V gene (reference sequence). This CDR3 is CAWSADNEQFF. The CDR3 DNA sequence: TGTGCCTGGAGTGCAGACAATGAGCAGTTCTTC.

This clonotype was seen many times. The chain couples TRBV11-2 to TRBJ2-7, with a weak D call TRBD1 (6 bases). The CDR3 runs 14 residues. V was shortened by 3 bases and J by 6 bases, with 15 bases between the two germline ends. Germline V gives CDR1 SGHAT, CDR2 FQNNGV. Here the CDR3 DNA reads TGTGCCAGCAGCTTTAGGTTGGGGGCAGCCGAGCAGTACTTC. Amino acid sequence: CASSFRLGAAEQYF.

This clonotype was detected many times. A much larger clonotype is one base distant, so this may be a read error. This chain connects TRBV20-1 to TRBJ2-7, with 8 bases matching TRBD2. The germline V gene encodes CDR1 DFQATT and CDR2 SNEGSKA (reference sequence). The CDR3 sequence is 15 residues long. Trimming removed 5 bases from V and 7 bases from J; junction bases left unmatched: 16. Here the CDR3 DNA reads TGCAGTGCTCCGCCCCTAGCGGGTCACTACAATGAGCAGTACTTC. This codes for CSAPPLAGHYNEQYF.

This clonotype was seen at least ten times. This chain joins TRBV5-5 and TRBJ2-7; D not resolved. The CDR3 loop spans 13 amino acids. The germline V and J ends were trimmed by 0 bases and 3 bases, with 7 bases remaining between them. Germline loops: CDR1 SGHKS, CDR2 YYEKEE (reference sequence). The CDR3 coding sequence is TGTGCCAGCAGCTTGGCAAGGTTCTACGAGCAGTACTTC. Its protein product is CASSLARFYEQYF.

The V and J genes are TRBV7-9 and TRBJ1-5; tentatively, D is TRBD1 (5 bases). V dropped 1 base and J dropped 6 bases, with 13 bases sitting between them. CDR3 size: 15 residues. Germline lookup yields CDR1 SEHNR and CDR2 FQNEAQ (reference sequence). As DNA, the CDR3 is TGTGCCAGCAGCTTAGGACAAGGGGACGGTCAGCCCCAGCATTTT. It translates to CASSLGQGDGQPQHF.

As concerns this clonotype: This clone may be a read error of a much larger clone one base away. This CDR3 fails to terminate in the conserved phenylalanine or tryptophan, so it likely reflects a read error. The gene calls are TRBV5-1 and TRBJ2-5, with a weak D call TRBD1 (5 bases). The J call may not be correct, given that the DNA end is closer to TRBJ2-7. The CDR3 sequence is 12 residues long. Germline V gene data show CDR1 as SGHRS and CDR2 as YFSETQ. CDR3 sequence: CASSFRGYEQYC. The CDR3 DNA sequence: TGCGCCAGCAGCTTTAGGGGCTACGAGCAGTACTGC.

Ten or more counts support this clonotype. The CDR3 loop is CSASDARQAYEQYF. In nucleotides, the CDR3 is TGCAGTGCTAGTGATGCCCGACAGGCCTACGAGCAGTACTTC. V is TRBV20-1 and J is TRBJ2-7; TRBD1 might be the D (6 bases). Trimming took off 3 bases at V and 2 bases at J, with 14 bases between the two ends. Germline loops: CDR1 DFQATT, CDR2 SNEGSKA (reference sequence). CDR3 length: 14 residues.

The chain combines TRBV18 with TRBJ2-7, with D hard to call. V was shortened by 0 bases and J by 0 bases, with 12 bases between the two germline ends. CDR3 length: 16 residues. Looked up from germline, CDR1 is KGHSH and CDR2 is LQKENI. The CDR3 sequence: CASSPPTSASSYEQYF. The CDR3 DNA reads TGTGCCAGCTCACCACCGACCAGCGCGTCCTCCTACGAGCAGTACTTC.

CDR3 DNA: TGTGCCAGCAGTGAAAGTAGCGGGGTATCCTACGAGCAGTACTTC. Translating it yields CASSESSGVSYEQYF. The gene calls are TRBV7-2 and TRBJ2-4; TRBD2 aligns across 8 bases. The J call is doubtful: the DNA matches TRBJ2-7 better. CDR3 length: 15 amino acids. The germline CDR1 and CDR2 sequences are SGHTA and FQGNSA.